The rows below give T cell receptor beta chains drawn from one sample of a study of blood T cell repertoires in COVID-19. Some clones are missing from TCRdb's copy, which holds only in-frame ones; the method was immunoSEQ multiplex PCR. The table includes around 360,000 clones, 70% to 90% detected once. Sequenced: peripheral blood. These receptors came from a woman between 25 and 40 years old with COVID-19, enrolled during active disease. The CDR3 runs from the conserved cysteine through the conserved F or W. The D gene is left open where the match is weak. Not every row has a clone size; where given, it reads once, few, many or a size class.

V gene	CDR3 length	clone size	J gene	D gene	CDR3 protein	CDR3 DNA
TRBV30	17	NA	TRBJ2-3	TRBD2	CAWSVPGLAVSTDTQYF	TGTGCCTGGAGTGTACCTGGACTAGCGGTTAGCACAGATACGCAGTATTTT
TRBV2	15	NA	TRBJ1-3	NA	CASSLTGVSGNTIYF	TGTGCCAGCAGTCTCACAGGAGTCTCTGGAAACACCATATATTTT
TRBV10-3	13	NA	TRBJ2-5	TRBD2	CAIGLAGEETQYF	TGTGCCATCGGTTTAGCGGGAGAAGAGACCCAGTACTTC
TRBV6-5	13	few	TRBJ1-1	NA	CASSYEGVTGAFF	TGTGCCAGCAGTTACGAGGGGGTGACTGGAGCTTTCTTT
TRBV9	14	NA	TRBJ2-7	NA	CASSVEGLAGEQYF	TGTGCCAGCAGCGTAGAAGGTCTAGCAGGCGAGCAGTACTTC
TRBV27	16	NA	TRBJ2-5	TRBD1	CASSRSPGTAQETQYF	TGTGCCAGCAGTCGTTCCCCCGGGACAGCCCAAGAGACCCAGTACTTC
TRBV7-2	16	NA	TRBJ2-7	NA	CASSPTIGGVFYEQYF	TGTGCCAGCAGCCCGACTATTGGCGGGGTTTTCTACGAGCAGTACTTC
TRBV5-1	14	NA	TRBJ2-2	TRBD1	CASSLGTAPGELFF	TGCGCCAGCAGCCTTGGGACAGCGCCCGGGGAGCTGTTTTTT
TRBV7-2	15	NA	TRBJ2-5	TRBD1	CASSHDRGRQETQYF	TGTGCCAGCAGCCACGACAGGGGGCGGCAAGAGACCCAGTACTTC
TRBV18	15	NA	TRBJ2-3	TRBD1	CASSPSGQGPDTQYF	TGTGCCAGCTCACCGAGCGGACAGGGGCCAGATACGCAGTATTTT
TRBV5-1	15	NA	TRBJ2-7	TRBD1	CASSSTGASIDEQYF	TGCGCCAGCAGCTCGACAGGGGCATCTATCGACGAGCAGTACTTC
TRBV10-1	15	NA	TRBJ2-2	TRBD2	CASSEGVAGTGELFF	TGCGCCAGCAGTGAAGGTGTAGCGGGGACCGGGGAGCTGTTTTTT
TRBV24-1	13	NA	TRBJ2-5	NA	CATSDSGWRAQYF	TGTGCCACCAGTGATTCTGGATGGAGGGCCCAGTACTTC
TRBV7-2	14	NA	TRBJ1-2	NA	CASSLGRTSYGYTF	TGTGCCAGCAGCTTAGGGCGGACAAGCTATGGCTACACCTTC
TRBV18	14	NA	TRBJ2-5	TRBD2	CASSPSGRGETQYF	TGTGCCAGCTCACCTAGCGGGAGAGGAGAGACCCAGTACTTC
TRBV3-1/TRBV3-2	15	NA	TRBJ2-7	NA	CASSQDMQASYEQYF	TGTGCCAGCAGCCAAGATATGCAGGCGTCCTACGAGCAGTACTTC
TRBV2	11	NA	TRBJ2-7	NA	CASGQFYEQYF	TGTGCCAGCGGACAGTTCTACGAGCAGTACTTC
TRBV28	13	NA	TRBJ2-7	NA	CLRAAARENEQYF	TGCCTCAGGGCCGCCGCCCGCGAGAACGAGCAGTACTTC
TRBV30	13	NA	TRBJ1-5	NA	CAWSGRGLQPQHF	TGTGCCTGGAGCGGTAGGGGGTTACAGCCCCAGCATTTT
TRBV16	15	NA	TRBJ2-1	TRBD2	CASSRPGLAVDEQFF	TGTGCCAGCAGCCGGCCGGGACTAGCGGTTGATGAGCAGTTCTTC
TRBV7-6	16	few	TRBJ2-3	TRBD2	CASSLLLAGGRDTQYF	TGTGCCAGCAGCTTATTACTAGCGGGAGGGCGTGATACGCAGTATTTT
TRBV7-3	13	few	TRBJ1-1	NA	CASSASMNTEAFF	TGTGCCAGCAGCGCCAGTATGAACACTGAAGCTTTCTTT
TRBV4-2	15	NA	TRBJ2-2	TRBD2	CASSQVTSGGRELFF	TGTGCCAGCAGCCAAGTTACTAGCGGGGGTAGGGAGCTGTTTTTT
TRBV29-1	14	NA	TRBJ2-1	TRBD2	CSVNPGLAGVGQFF	TGCAGCGTCAATCCGGGACTAGCGGGAGTTGGGCAGTTCTTC
TRBV25-1	16	NA	TRBJ2-3	TRBD2	CASSRATSGNTDTQYF	TGTGCCAGCAGTAGAGCGACTAGCGGGAATACAGATACGCAGTATTTT
TRBV7-2	15	NA	TRBJ2-3	TRBD2	CASSLQAGVTDTQYF	TGTGCCAGCAGCTTACAGGCGGGGGTCACAGATACGCAGTATTTT
TRBV7-8	15	NA	TRBJ2-5	TRBD1	CASSLGWGTEETQYF	TGTGCCAGCAGCTTAGGGTGGGGGACAGAAGAGACCCAGTACTTC
TRBV2	15	NA	TRBJ2-2	NA	CASSVVSGNTGELFF	TGTGCCAGCAGTGTAGTTAGCGGAAACACCGGGGAGCTGTTTTTT
TRBV28	17	few	TRBJ2-7	TRBD2	CASSPLLAGGSPYEQYF	TGTGCCAGCAGTCCCCTTCTAGCGGGAGGGTCTCCCTACGAGCAGTACTTC
TRBV7-8	16	once	TRBJ2-2	TRBD1	CASSLSGGYNTGELFF	TGTGCCAGCAGTCTATCAGGGGGCTATAACACCGGGGAGCTGTTTTTT
TRBV27	16	NA	TRBJ1-5	TRBD1	CASSSGGANFGQPQHF	TGTGCCAGCAGCTCAGGGGGCGCCAATTTCGGTCAGCCCCAGCATTTT
TRBV7-9	15	once	TRBJ1-2	TRBD1	CASSKEGAPNYGYTF	TGTGCCAGCAGTAAGGAGGGGGCGCCTAACTATGGCTACACCTTC